These 5 T cell receptor beta chains originate from one sample sequenced in a study of vaccination effects on CD4 cells after COVID-19 (dated 2022 in TCRdb). Their target antigens are unknown. In the ViraFEST assay, PBMC were stimulated with viral peptide pools, and TCR sequencing was then used to find antigen-specific CD4+ T cell clonotypes based on their expansion. After less than eleven days of culture, CD4+ T cells were isolated with the EasySep CD4+ T cell isolation kit. PCR-confirmed SARS-CoV-2 infection had occurred in convalescent patients between March and December 2020, before the Alpha, Beta and Delta variants emerged in the United States. Each participant received two doses of an mRNA SARS-CoV-2 vaccine, either BNT162b2 or mRNA-1273. Library method: the immunoSEQ multiplex PCR assay. TCRdb obtained this table from immuneACCESS and retained in-frame rearrangements with V and J assigned. These tables miss some clones; where compared with another copy, unresolved V genes account for less than half of the shortfall, and the remainder is unexplained. The sample table holds about 15,000 clones, of which about four fifths were seen once. The top ten clones comprise 20% to 25% of the sample.

This sample comprised CD4+ T cells from PBMCs cultured with SARS-CoV-2 spike peptides, obtained after COVID-19 vaccination. The sample's cell subset or site label, decoded: SARS-CoV-2 spike overlapping peptide pool stimulation. The receptors come from a human donor who had a prior SARS-CoV-2 infection.

This rearrangement joins TRBV7-2 to TRBJ2-7; possibly TRBD2 for D (6 bases). V gave up 2 bases and J gave up 6 bases, with 8 bases separating them. CDR1 and CDR2 from the germline V gene are SGHTA and FQGNSA. This CDR3 contains 12 residues. Written as DNA, the CDR3 is TGTGCCAGCAGCTTACGGGGGAGCGAGCAGTACTTC. Residues: CASSLRGSEQYF.

This chain links TRBV6-5 with TRBJ2-2; 7 nucleotides line up with TRBD1. This CDR3 contains 13 residues. CDR1 and CDR2 from the germline V gene are MNHEY and SVGAGI. The J segment lost 6 bases and the V segment lost 6 bases, leaving 4 bases of the junction unmatched. The CDR3 bases are TGTGCCAGCAGAACGACAGGGCCCGGGGAGCTGTTTTTT. As protein: CASRTTGPGELFF.

The chain carries TRBV20-1 and TRBJ1-5; D call uncertain. CDR3 size: 11 residues. Trimming removed 5 bases from V and 7 bases from J, with 9 bases in between. From germline, CDR1 is DFQATT and CDR2 SNEGSKA (reference sequence). The CDR3 protein is CSASDGQPQHF. DNA for the CDR3: TGCAGTGCTTCCGACGGCCAGCCCCAGCATTTT.

The chain joins TRBV10-3 to TRBJ1-1, with 9 nucleotides matching TRBD1. J lost 3 bases, V lost 6 bases, and 5 bases had no gene match. This CDR3 is 14 amino acids long. Per germline, CDR1 ENHRY and CDR2 SYGVKD. CDR3 loop: CAISRDRGDTEAFF. The CDR3 coding sequence is TGTGCCATCAGCAGAGACAGGGGGGACACTGAAGCTTTCTTT.

This clone was picked up one time. CDR3 sequence reads: CASSFVGAYGYTF. In DNA, the CDR3 is TGTGCCAGCAGTTTCGTCGGGGCCTATGGCTACACCTTC. The chain carries TRBV12-3 or TRBV12-4 and TRBJ1-2, with D perhaps matching TRBD1 (5 bases). Trimming removed 3 bases at V and 4 bases at J, with 9 bases between. This CDR3 comprises 13 residues.